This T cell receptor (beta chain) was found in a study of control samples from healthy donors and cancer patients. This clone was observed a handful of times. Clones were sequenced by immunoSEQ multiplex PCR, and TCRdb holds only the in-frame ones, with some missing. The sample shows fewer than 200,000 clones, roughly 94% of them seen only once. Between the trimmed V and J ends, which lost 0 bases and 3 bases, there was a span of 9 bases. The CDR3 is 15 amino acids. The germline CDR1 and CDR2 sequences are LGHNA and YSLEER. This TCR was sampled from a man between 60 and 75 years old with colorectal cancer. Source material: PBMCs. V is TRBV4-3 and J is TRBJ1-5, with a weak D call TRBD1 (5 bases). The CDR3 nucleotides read TGCGCCAGCAGCCAAGATCGGGGCCCCAATCAGCCCCAGCATTTT. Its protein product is CASSQDRGPNQPQHF.